These 22 T cell receptor beta chains were all obtained from the same sample, sequenced in a study of T cells in women clearing cervical HPV infection. Here immunoSEQ multiplex PCR was the method, and the copy in TCRdb shows in-frame clones only, minus some. The sample includes about 46,000 clones. The source material was blood buffy coat. These receptors originate from a woman between 18 and 75 years old with a cervical HPV16 infection that either progressed to CIN3+ or cleared (not recorded which).

A word on this clone: The DNA ends 3 residues before the CDR3 does, and the rest of the CDR3 is filled in from the germline J gene. The genes are TRBV2 and TRBJ2-3; D gene unclear. CDR1 is SNHLY and CDR2 is FYNNEI in the germline V gene. The CDR3 spans 11 residues. Trimming took 9 bases from V and 6 from J, leaving 10 bases between them. CDR3 sequence reads: CARRKGDTQYF. CDR3 DNA (partial): TGTGCCAGAAGAAAAGGGGATACG.

On this clone: The sequence runs out 3 residues before the end of the CDR3; the remainder is reconstructed from the germline J gene. V usage is TRBV5-1 and J usage is TRBJ1-1; D unresolved. Germline V CDR1 and CDR2: SGHRS, YFSETQ. The CDR3 has 14 amino acids. Trimming cost V 0 bases and J 3 bases, with 9 bases left between them. The sequenced part of the CDR3 DNA is TGCGCCAGCAGCTTGGGTTTACGCGACACTGAA. The encoded protein is CASSLGLRDTE. The entire CDR3 protein reads CASSLGLRDTEAFF.

Notes on this clone: The read falls 3 residues short of the CDR3 end, and the missing part is taken from the germline J gene. V and J are TRBV19 and TRBJ2-4; TRBD1 matches 10 bases. Germline loops: CDR1 LNHDA, CDR2 SQIVND (reference sequence). The CDR3 sequence is 16 residues long. The DNA read from the CDR3 is TGTGCCAGTAGTGGCGGGACAGGGGCCTTAAACTATGGT. Protein sequence: CASSGGTGALNYG. The full CDR3 is CASSGGTGALNYGQYF.

To note about this clone: Read coverage stops 3 residues before the CDR3 terminus; the germline J gene supplies the remainder. The chain joins TRBV10-3 to TRBJ2-1; D may be TRBD2 (6 bases). This CDR3 is 12 amino acids long. Germline CDR1 reads ENHRY; CDR2 reads SYGVKD. Trimming took 9 bases from V and 5 from J, leaving 11 bases between them. The CDR3 bases that were read are TGTGCCATGGGGGGTGACAACAATGAG. Its translation: CAMGGDNNE. The entire CDR3 protein is CAMGGDNNEQFF.

Points on this clone: The CDR3 is cut off 3 residues early in the read; its end comes from the germline J gene. The rearrangement joins TRBV6-1 to TRBJ1-2, with a tentative D call TRBD1 (5 bases). The CDR3 is 13 residues long. CDR1 and CDR2 from the germline V gene are MNHNS and SASEGT. V lost 0 bases and J lost 7, with 9 bases in between. The sequenced CDR3 bases are TGTGCCAGCAGTGAAGCTGACAGCCGTGGC. Translating gives CASSEADSRG. The entire CDR3 protein is CASSEADSRGYTF.

Note on this clone: The sequence runs out 3 residues before the end of the CDR3; the remainder is reconstructed from the germline J gene. This rearrangement joins TRBV5-1 to TRBJ2-2, with D unclear. The CDR3 is made up of 13 amino acids. V shed 5 bases and J shed 2 bases, with 7 bases lying between them. Germline values: CDR1 SGHRS, CDR2 YFSETQ. The CDR3 DNA, read in part, is TGCGCCAGCAGTTCCACTAACACCGGGGAG. Its protein is CASSSTNTGE. The full CDR3 reads CASSSTNTGELFF.

Worth noting for this clone: Sequencing ends 3 residues short of the CDR3 end; the germline J gene provides the rest. V is TRBV5-6 and J is TRBJ2-5, with D perhaps TRBD2 (6 bases). Germline loops: CDR1 SGHDT, CDR2 YYEEEE. There are 14 residues in the CDR3. V lost 4 bases, J lost 1 base, and 11 bases lay in between. The CDR3 sequence is CASSHRGVQETQYF. CDR3 DNA (partial): TGTGCCAGCAGCCACCGCGGGGTCCAAGAGACC.

Notes on this clone: Read sequence stops 3 residues before the CDR3 end, and the germline J gene provides the missing end. The rearrangement uses TRBV30 and TRBJ2-7; TRBD2 matches at 10 bases. With V trimmed by 5 bases and J by 5 bases, 12 bases remained unmatched. CDR1 GTSNPN and CDR2 SVGIG come from the germline V gene (reference sequence). The CDR3 has 15 amino acids. The covered CDR3 bases are TGTGCCTGGGCGGACCCTAGCGGGAGTGTCAACGAG. Translated, it gives CAWADPSGSVNE. The entire CDR3 reads CAWADPSGSVNEQYF.

Of note for this clone: The read ends 3 residues before the CDR3 terminus; that terminus is restored from the germline J gene. This sequence joins TRBV20-1 and TRBJ1-2; no clear D gene. V lost 4 bases and J 6 bases, leaving 18 bases between the germline ends. Germline V lookup: CDR1 DFQATT, CDR2 SNEGSKA (reference sequence). This CDR3 has 14 residues. The covered CDR3 bases are TGCAGTGCTACCCAAGGGTTTCGCGCCCATGGC. It specifies CSATQGFRAHG. The complete CDR3 reads CSATQGFRAHGYTF.

Concerning this clone itself: Read data end 3 residues before the CDR3 end; the end is taken from the germline J gene. This chain uses TRBV5-1 with TRBJ2-5; possible D gene TRBD1, 6 bases. V lost 1 base to trimming and J lost 1 base, with 11 bases between them. Germline CDR1 is SGHRS and CDR2 is YFSETQ. This CDR3 is 15 amino acids long. The CDR3 DNA, read in part, is TGCGCCAGCAGCTTGATCTACAGGGCCCAAGAGACC. It encodes CASSLIYRAQET. The whole CDR3 sequence is CASSLIYRAQETQYF.

The CDR3 loop reads CASIFNRGYDEQYF. The covered CDR3 bases are TGCGCCAGCATATTCAACAGGGGGTATGACGAG. The chain couples TRBV10-1 to TRBJ2-7, with 8 bases matching TRBD1. The read halts 3 residues ahead of the CDR3 end, with the missing end drawn from the germline J gene. CDR1 and CDR2 from the germline V gene are WNHNN and SYGVQD (reference sequence). V shed 7 bases and J 5 bases; nucleotides not matched to a gene: 10. The CDR3 runs to 14 residues.

In the case of this clone: The read halts 3 residues ahead of the CDR3 end, with the missing end drawn from the germline J gene. The chain has TRBV12-5 and TRBJ1-1, with TRBD1 as a possible D gene (5 bases). The CDR3 contains 14 residues. Between the trimmed V and J ends, which lost 6 bases and 5 bases, there was a span of 16 bases. Looked up from germline, CDR1 is LGHNT and CDR2 is FRNRAP. This CDR3 reads CASGSAGPRTEAFF. The part of the CDR3 DNA that was read is TGTGCTAGTGGATCCGCAGGGCCTAGGACTGAA.

Points on this clone: The read ends 3 residues before the CDR3 terminus; that terminus is restored from the germline J gene. The chain is built from TRBV18 and TRBJ1-4; 8 nucleotides align to TRBD1. Germline-derived CDR1 and CDR2 are KGHSH and LQKENI. The CDR3 totals 16 residues. Partial CDR3 DNA: TGTGCCAGCTCACCACCGTCTGGACAGGGAAATTCACCA. Protein sequence: CASSPPSGQGNSP. The whole CDR3 region reads CASSPPSGQGNSPLFF.

A remark on this clone: The read is 3 residues too short to cover the CDR3 end, so that end is filled in from the germline J gene. The chain joins TRBV5-4 to TRBJ2-7; 7 bases are a match to TRBD2. Germline V lookup: CDR1 SGHNT, CDR2 YYREEE (reference sequence). This CDR3 spans 16 amino acids. The J segment lost 0 bases and the V segment lost 0 bases, leaving 6 bases of the junction unmatched. The CDR3 region is CASSLVGGGSSYEQYF. Incomplete CDR3 DNA: TGTGCCAGCAGCTTGGTTGGGGGGGGGAGCTCCTACGAG.

As to this clone: The read terminates 3 residues ahead of where the CDR3 ends, so the germline J gene completes it. V usage is TRBV7-2 and J usage is TRBJ2-7, with 7 bases that match TRBD2. Per the germline V gene, CDR1 is SGHTA and CDR2 is FQGNSA. The V segment lost 5 bases and the J segment 5 bases; nucleotides outside the gene matches: 12. The CDR3 has 15 residues. This CDR3 reads CASSPVRLARNEQYF. The CDR3 bases that were read are TGTGCCAGCAGCCCGGTAAGACTAGCACGAAACGAG.

In the case of this clone: The read ends 3 residues before the CDR3 terminus; that terminus is restored from the germline J gene. The rearrangement uses TRBV19 and TRBJ2-2; 14 bases line up with TRBD2. Germline V gives CDR1 LNHDA, CDR2 SQIVND (reference sequence). The CDR3 consists of 18 residues. V lost 3 bases and J lost 4; bases outside the gene matches: 7. The DNA read from the CDR3 is TGTGCCAGTAGTATGACTAGCGGGGGGGTCCTGTTCACCGGGGAG. It encodes CASSMTSGGVLFTGE. The full-length CDR3 reads as CASSMTSGGVLFTGELFF. The complete variable domain, with remaining parts taken from reference TRBV19 and TRBJ2-2, reads DGGITQSPKYLFRKEGQNVTLSCEQNLNHDAMYWYRQDPGQGLRLIYYSQIVNDFQKGDIAEGYSVSREKKESFPLTVTSAQKNPTAFYLCASSMTSGGVLFTGELFFGEGSRLTVL.

Of note for this clone: The missing CDR3 end, 3 residues past where the read stops, is filled in from the germline J gene. V and J are TRBV10-1 and TRBJ2-7; D is ambiguous. CDR1 and CDR2 from the germline V gene are WNHNN and SYGVQD (reference sequence). V was clipped by 2 bases and J by 2 bases, with 28 bases between them. CDR3 length: 20 residues. The sequenced CDR3 bases are TGCGCCAGCAGTGAGCCTAAGATCATAATGTTCGGCAGGCCAGCCTACGAG. Encoded protein: CASSEPKIIMFGRPAYE. The CDR3, in full, reads CASSEPKIIMFGRPAYEQYF.

A word on this clone: The read comes to an end 3 residues before the CDR3 does, leaving the germline J gene to fill in the end. This chain uses TRBV2 with TRBJ1-6; D possibly corresponds to TRBD1 (6 bases). The germline gives CDR1 SNHLY, CDR2 FYNNEI. CDR3 size: 13 residues. V was pared by 4 bases and J by 9 bases, with 10 bases between. The part of the CDR3 DNA that was read is TGTGCCAGCAGTGCAGGGGCTGCTTCACCC. Translation gives CASSAGAASP. The CDR3 reads in full as CASSAGAASPLHF. Variable domain in full (rest from reference TRBV2 and TRBJ1-6): EPEVTQTPSHQVTQMGQEVILRCVPISNHLYFYWYRQILGQKVEFLVSFYNNEISEKSEIFDDQFSVERPDGSNFTLKIRSTKLEDSAMYFCASSAGAASPLHFGNGTRLTVT.

For this clone: The read falls 3 residues short of the CDR3 end, and the missing part is taken from the germline J gene. The V and J genes are TRBV6-2 or TRBV6-3 and TRBJ1-2, with 9 bases that match TRBD1. The CDR3 length is 13 residues. Trimming at V came to 8 bases and at J to 4 bases, leaving 5 bases not matched to a gene. Germline V gives CDR1 MNHEY, CDR2 SVGEGT. The covered CDR3 bases are TGTGCCAGCGGCGACAGGGGGACCTATGGC. It encodes CASGDRGTYG. The full-length CDR3 reads as CASGDRGTYGYTF.

Concerning this clone: The sequenced fragment ends 3 residues before the CDR3 boundary, so the rest is inferred from the germline J gene. Within the sample, other DNA sequences also encode this same CDR3. This chain links TRBV6-2 or TRBV6-3 with TRBJ1-2; 9 positions agree with TRBD1. CDR3 length: 14 residues. Germline V gene sequence: CDR1 MNHEY, CDR2 SVGEGT. The CDR3 protein is CASSPSGQGNRYTF. The part of the CDR3 DNA that was read is TGTGCCAGCAGCCCCTCGGGACAGGGCAATCGC.

To note about this clone: The CDR3 extends 3 residues past the end of the read, so its final part is completed from the germline J gene. The chain uses TRBV5-6 and TRBJ2-3; D perhaps matches TRBD1 (5 bases). Germline CDR1 and CDR2: SGHDT and YYEEEE. The CDR3 extends over 14 amino acids. CDR3 bases read: TGTGCCAGCAGCTCCCAGGGTTTCAATCAGCCG. Residues: CASSSQGFNQP. In full, the CDR3 reads CASSSQGFNQPQYF.

Regarding this clone: The read comes to an end 3 residues before the CDR3 does, leaving the germline J gene to fill in the end. The J gene is TRBJ2-3, the V gene TRBV4-1; D is undetermined. Germline V gives CDR1 MGHRA, CDR2 YSYEKL. Trimming took 5 bases from V and 1 from J, leaving 10 bases between them. CDR3 length: 14 residues. The CDR3 bases that were read are TGCGCCAGCAGCAATTGGCAGGGCACAGATACG. Residues: CASSNWQGTDT. The whole CDR3 reads CASSNWQGTDTQYF.